These 14 T cell receptor beta chains share one sample of origin, sequenced in a study of immune cell composition in non-small cell lung cancer. Sequencing was performed with immunoSEQ multiplex PCR; in TCRdb, only in-frame clones are kept and a portion is missing. The sample includes some 1,600 clones, around three fifths of them seen just once. The normal lung sample lay at least 3 cm, and maximally far, from the tumour. The sample was non-adjacent lung tissue. Source of these receptors: a human donor with non-small cell lung cancer.

This rearrangement joins TRBV7-9 to TRBJ2-1; D is uncertain. The V end lost 2 bases, the J end lost 4 bases, and 12 bases lay between the germline ends. From germline, CDR1 is SEHNR and CDR2 FQNEAQ (reference sequence). This CDR3 contains 15 residues. The CDR3 is CASSLRGEPYNEQFF. The CDR3 coding sequence is TGTGCCAGCAGCTTACGCGGTGAACCTTACAATGAGCAGTTCTTC.

CDR3 residues: CASSYRQGGRAFF. In DNA form, the CDR3 reads TGTGCCAGCAGTTACAGGCAGGGGGGAAGAGCTTTCTTT. This sequence joins TRBV6-5 and TRBJ1-1; 7 bases line up with TRBD1. The CDR3 extends over 13 amino acids. With V trimmed by 2 bases and J by 10 bases, 7 bases remained unmatched. From germline, CDR1 is MNHEY and CDR2 SVGAGI.

About this clone itself: The junction and the germline gene differ at one end; a read error may be behind it. V is TRBV19 and J is TRBJ2-3; unclear D gene. The CDR3 loop spans 14 amino acids. Germline V gene data show CDR1 as LNHDA and CDR2 as SQIVND (reference sequence). The CDR3 sequence is CASSNPSDTNTQYF. DNA of the CDR3: TGTGCCAGTAGTAACCCCTCAGACACAAATACGCAGTATTTT.

The chain carries TRBV10-3 and TRBJ1-4; 7 bases are a match to TRBD1. V lost 6 bases and J lost 0; bases outside the gene matches: 10. Germline CDR1 reads ENHRY; CDR2 reads SYGVKD. This CDR3 contains 17 residues. The CDR3 here is CAISAGGSGATNEKLFF. The CDR3 DNA follows: TGTGCCATCAGCGCAGGGGGTTCGGGGGCAACTAATGAAAAACTGTTTTTT.

The chain uses TRBV7-2 and TRBJ2-7; D perhaps matches TRBD2 (5 bases). In germline, CDR1 is SGHTA, CDR2 FQGNSA. This CDR3 has 15 amino acids. V was pared by 5 bases and J by 2 bases, with 16 bases between. The CDR3 is CASSPYSGSTYEQYF. The CDR3 coding sequence is TGTGCCAGCAGCCCATACTCGGGGTCGACCTACGAGCAGTACTTC.

This sequence joins TRBV5-5 and TRBJ2-3; weak D call: TRBD2 (6 bases). Trimming cost V 0 bases and J 4 bases, with 9 bases left between them. This CDR3 region has 14 residues. Germline V gene data show CDR1 as SGHKS and CDR2 as YYEKEE (reference sequence). CDR3 nucleotides: TGTGCCAGCAGCTTGGAATGGGGGGCAGATACGCAGTATTTT. Translated, it gives CASSLEWGADTQYF.

The chain has TRBV6-4 and TRBJ2-1; TRBD1 might be the D (6 bases). From germline, CDR1 is MRHNA and CDR2 SNTAGT. CDR3 length: 14 amino acids. The V gene lost 3 bases and the J gene lost 3 bases, with 9 bases spanning the gap. The CDR3 protein is CASSETGNYNEQFF. The CDR3 DNA sequence: TGTGCCAGCAGTGAAACAGGGAACTACAATGAGCAGTTCTTC.

This chain uses TRBV19 with TRBJ1-1, with D possibly matching TRBD1 (5 bases). Germline CDR1 LNHDA, CDR2 SQIVND (reference sequence). The CDR3 extends over 14 amino acids. Between the trimmed V and J ends, which lost 7 bases and 0 bases, there was a span of 12 bases. CDR3 sequence reads: CASKTVGMNTEAFF. CDR3 in DNA: TGTGCCAGTAAGACAGTCGGAATGAACACTGAAGCTTTCTTT. Complete variable domain (other parts from reference TRBV19 and TRBJ1-1): DGGITQSPKYLFRKEGQNVTLSCEQNLNHDAMYWYRQDPGQGLRLIYYSQIVNDFQKGDIAEGYSVSREKKESFPLTVTSAQKNPTAFYLCASKTVGMNTEAFFGQGTRLTVV.

V gene TRBV5-5 combines with J gene TRBJ2-5; possibly TRBD2 for D (7 bases). CDR1 SGHKS and CDR2 YYEKEE come from the germline V gene (reference sequence). The V end was cut by 6 bases, the J end by 5 bases, with 23 bases between. The CDR3 covers 16 residues. CDR3 nucleotides: TGTGCCAGCACCCCCCTAGGGGGGGGCCGTCACGAGACCCAGTACTTC. As protein: CASTPLGGGRHETQYF.

Note on this clone: Other DNA sequences in the sample encode the same CDR3. V and J are TRBV19 and TRBJ2-7, with 7 bases that match TRBD2. CDR1 is LNHDA and CDR2 is SQIVND in the germline V gene (reference sequence). Trimming cost V 4 bases and J 2 bases; bases outside gene matches: 14. The CDR3 totals 17 residues. Here the CDR3 DNA reads TGTGCCAGTAGTACGACGGGGCTAGCGGAGAGACCCTACGAGCAGTACTTC. As protein: CASSTTGLAERPYEQYF.

The J gene is TRBJ1-1, the V gene TRBV5-6, with TRBD1 matching 8 bases. V lost 4 bases, J lost 5 bases, and 4 bases stayed unmatched. Germline CDR1 reads SGHDT; CDR2 reads YYEEEE. The CDR3 has 13 amino acids. DNA of the CDR3: TGTGCCAGCAGCCAGGACAGGGAAACTGAAGCTTTCTTT. Translating it yields CASSQDRETEAFF.

This chain joins TRBV5-6 and TRBJ1-5; 7 nucleotides match TRBD1. The CDR3 runs to 16 residues. V shed 5 bases, J shed 4 bases, and the junction held 12 bases outside the gene matches. CDR1 is SGHDT and CDR2 is YYEEEE in the germline V gene. CDR3 sequence: CASSFWPPQGNQPQHF. The CDR3 coding sequence is TGTGCCAGCAGTTTTTGGCCCCCACAGGGGAATCAGCCCCAGCATTTT.

The chain combines TRBV6-6 with TRBJ1-3; D may be TRBD1 (6 bases). This CDR3 has 16 residues. The V end was cut by 5 bases, the J end by 0 bases, with 14 bases between. CDR1 is MNHNY, CDR2 SVGAGI, per germline (reference sequence). CDR3 DNA sequence: TGTGCCAGCAGTACAGGACAGAGGTACTCTGGAAACACCATATATTTT. This codes for CASSTGQRYSGNTIYF.

V is TRBV30 and J is TRBJ2-6; 7 bases fit TRBD1. In germline, CDR1 is GTSNPN, CDR2 SVGIG (reference sequence). With 4 bases clipped from V and 0 bases from J, the junction kept 15 bases outside the gene matches. This CDR3 contains 19 residues. The CDR3 is CAWIGRRDRAFSGANVLTF. CDR3 coding DNA: TGTGCCTGGATTGGACGCCGGGACAGAGCCTTCTCTGGGGCCAACGTCCTGACTTTC.